Below are 23 T cell receptor beta chains sequenced from a single sample in a study of CD8+CD57+ T cells in acquired aplastic anemia. The patients chosen for sequencing had shown expansion of CD8+CD57+ cells (detected by flow cytometry). According to the study, genomic DNA was the template for TCR beta VDJ and CDR3 profiling. TCRdb reprocessed the reads with MiXCR, giving one entry per CDR3 protein. The sample has some 200,000 distinct CDR3 sequences; nearly 50% are singletons. The sequencing sample was made of sorted CD4+, CD8+, or CD8+CD57+ T cells (not recorded which) from PBMCs. The receptors were gathered from a human donor with aplastic anemia.

This clonotype was counted many times. V usage is TRBV9 and J usage is TRBJ1-1; D remains unclear. The CDR3 has 15 amino acids. V lost 0 bases and J 6 bases, leaving 15 bases between the germline ends. The germline gives CDR1 SGDLS, CDR2 YYNGEE. The CDR3 region has the DNA TGTGCCAGCAGCGTAGGTGGAGGACCTGGGGCTGAAGCTTTCTTT. Translated, it gives CASSVGGGPGAEAFF.

There are many counts of this clonotype. The rearrangement uses TRBV5-1 and TRBJ2-7, with TRBD2 matching 8 bases. Germline CDR1 and CDR2: SGHRS and YFSETQ. The trim removed 4 bases at V and 1 base at J, leaving 10 bases unmatched. The CDR3 extends over 16 amino acids. The CDR3, as DNA: TGCGCCAGCAGCGCGGTAAGCGGGAGTGGGTCCTACGAGCAGTACTTC. The encoded protein is CASSAVSGSGSYEQYF.

V gene TRBV2 combines with J gene TRBJ2-2; TRBD1 matches 8 bases. The CDR3 is 13 amino acids. From germline, CDR1 is SNHLY and CDR2 FYNNEI. V lost 6 bases and J lost 7; bases outside the gene matches: 4. The CDR3: CASRQGDDGELFF. In DNA form, the CDR3 reads TGTGCCAGCAGACAGGGGGATGACGGGGAGCTGTTTTTT.

The gene calls are TRBV11-2 and TRBJ1-4; maybe TRBD1 (6 bases). V lost 0 bases, J lost 5 bases, and 10 bases lay in between. The CDR3 contains 15 residues. The V gene's germline CDR1 is SGHAT and CDR2 FQNNGV. The CDR3 DNA reads as TGTGCCAGCAGCTTAGACAGGGGCAAGAATGAAAAACTGTTTTTT. Protein: CASSLDRGKNEKLFF.

The chain has TRBV24-1 and TRBJ2-1; D might be TRBD1 or TRBD2, each matching 5 bases. Germline lookup yields CDR1 KGHDR and CDR2 SFDVKD. Trimming shortened V by 3 bases and J by 5 bases, and 10 bases separated the two germline ends. This CDR3 comprises 14 residues. The CDR3 region has the DNA TGTGCCACCAGTGATAGGGACGGAGACAATGAGCAGTTCTTC. Its protein is CATSDRDGDNEQFF.

The rearrangement links TRBV25-1 to TRBJ1-2, with D perhaps TRBD1 (5 bases). In germline, CDR1 is MGHDK, CDR2 SYGVNS. The CDR3 loop spans 14 amino acids. The V gene lost 6 bases and the J gene lost 0 bases, with 11 bases spanning the gap. The CDR3 reads CASSEAGSNYGYTF. CDR3 DNA: TGTGCCAGCAGCGAAGCAGGGTCTAACTATGGCTACACCTTC.

CDR3 in amino acids: CASSTGTLTDTQYF. For the CDR3, the DNA is TGTGCCAGTAGTACCGGGACTTTGACAGATACGCAGTATTTT. The chain combines TRBV19 with TRBJ2-3; the D gene is possibly TRBD2 (6 bases). The CDR3 loop spans 14 amino acids. Germline assignment: CDR1 LNHDA and CDR2 SQIVND (reference sequence). Trimming left V 4 bases short and J 3 bases short, with 11 bases between.

This clonotype has only one observation. J is TRBJ2-7 and V is TRBV2, with D unclear. There are 14 residues in the CDR3. V was clipped by 7 bases and J by 0 bases, with 13 bases between them. CDR1 and CDR2 from the germline V gene are SNHLY and FYNNEI. In DNA form, the CDR3 reads TGTGCCAGCAAAATCCGGGTAAACTCCTACGAGCAGTACTTC. Its translation is CASKIRVNSYEQYF.

This clonotype was counted only a few times. The V and J genes are TRBV15 and TRBJ2-5; no firm D call. The ends were cut back, 4 bases at V and 0 bases at J, with 9 bases in the middle. The CDR3 consists of 14 residues. Per the germline V gene, CDR1 is LNHNV and CDR2 is YYDKDF (reference sequence). The CDR3 here is CATSIVGNQETQYF. CDR3 bases: TGTGCCACCAGCATTGTAGGGAACCAAGAGACCCAGTACTTC.

The chain has TRBV12-3 or TRBV12-4 and TRBJ1-2; the D gene is possibly TRBD1 (6 bases). Trimming pared 2 bases from V and 4 bases from J, leaving 11 bases between. The CDR3 runs 14 residues. This CDR3 reads CASSLTGMGYGYTF. The CDR3 DNA is TGTGCCAGCAGTTTAACAGGGATGGGCTATGGCTACACCTTC.

There are many counts of this clonotype. The chain is built from TRBV4-2 and TRBJ2-7; 9 bases are a match to TRBD2. Unmatched junction bases numbered 4, after V lost 4 bases and J lost 0 bases. The CDR3 is 15 residues long. Germline assignment: CDR1 LGHNA and CDR2 YNFKEQ. The DNA of the CDR3 is TGTGCCAGCAGCCGCGGACTAGCGACCTCCTACGAGCAGTACTTC. Translated, it gives CASSRGLATSYEQYF.

The chain employs TRBV5-1 and TRBJ1-3; D uncertain. The CDR3 sequence is 15 residues long. The germline V gene encodes CDR1 SGHRS and CDR2 YFSETQ. With 4 bases removed from V and 0 bases from J, the gap between germline ends came to 11 bases. The CDR3 region is CASSEGWASGNTIYF. The DNA of the CDR3 is TGCGCCAGCAGCGAGGGTTGGGCCTCTGGAAACACCATATATTTT.

This clonotype was observed at least ten times. The chain recombines TRBV7-2 with TRBJ2-7; 7 bases line up with TRBD2. V trimming: 3 bases; J trimming: 4 bases; junction bases outside the gene matches: 12. The CDR3 sequence is 16 residues long. In germline, CDR1 is SGHTA, CDR2 FQGNSA. CDR3 residues: CASSLIKGLTLYEQYF. The CDR3 DNA is TGTGCCAGCAGCTTGATAAAGGGACTAACCTTGTACGAGCAGTACTTC.

Points on this clonotype: One end of the junction is discordant with germline, which a read error may explain. The genes are TRBV2 and TRBJ2-5; D might be TRBD1 (6 bases). Germline assignment: CDR1 SNHLY and CDR2 FYNNEI. The CDR3 has 14 amino acids. In nucleotides, the CDR3 is TGTGCCAGCAGGGACAGCAGGGACCGAGAGTCCCAGTACTTC. As protein: CASRDSRDRESQYF. Full variable domain (missing parts from reference TRBV2 and TRBJ2-5): EPEVTQTPSHQVTQMGQEVILRCVPISNHLYFYWYRQILGQKVEFLVSFYNNEISEKSEIFDDQFSVERPDGSNFTLKIRSTKLEDSAMYFCASRDSRDRESQYFGPGTRLLVL.

This chain links TRBV12-3 or TRBV12-4 with TRBJ1-2; 9 positions agree with TRBD1. Trimming took 3 bases from V and 4 from J; bases not matched to a gene: 15. This CDR3 has 18 residues. The CDR3 loop reads CASSFLGRGQGMVYGYTF. The CDR3 DNA follows: TGTGCCAGCAGTTTCCTGGGTCGTGGACAGGGGATGGTCTATGGCTACACCTTC.

This clonotype appeared a single time. This rearrangement joins TRBV2 to TRBJ2-5, with 12 bases aligning to TRBD2. This CDR3 has 14 amino acids. Trimming removed 6 bases from V and 5 bases from J; junction bases left unmatched: 4. The germline CDR1 and CDR2 sequences are SNHLY and FYNNEI. The CDR3 nucleotides are TGTGCCAGCAGAGCTAGCGGGAGGGCGGAGACCCAGTACTTC. Its translation: CASRASGRAETQYF.

This clonotype has just one count. The gene calls are TRBV10-3 and TRBJ2-7, with 12 nucleotides matching TRBD2. Germline V gives CDR1 ENHRY, CDR2 SYGVKD. Trimming took 10 bases from V and 0 from J; bases not matched to a gene: 7. This CDR3 has 15 residues. The CDR3 DNA follows: TGTGCCACCGCGACTAGCGGGAGTCCCTCCTACGAGCAGTACTTC. Translated: CATATSGSPSYEQYF.

This clonotype was seen a few times. This sequence joins TRBV7-8 and TRBJ1-5; 7 positions match TRBD1. The germline CDR1 and CDR2 sequences are SGHVS and FQNEAQ. With 5 bases clipped from V and 4 bases from J, the junction kept 14 bases outside the gene matches. The CDR3 contains 17 residues. The CDR3 DNA sequence: TGTGCCAGCAGCCTCGGTGGATACAGGGGTATGAATCAGCCCCAGCATTTT. Protein product: CASSLGGYRGMNQPQHF.

This clonotype showed up many times. This chain connects TRBV6-1 to TRBJ1-3; 7 bases are shared with TRBD1. This CDR3 has 14 amino acids. V lost 9 bases and J lost 2; bases outside the gene matches: 7. Germline CDR1 and CDR2: MNHNS and SASEGT. The CDR3 loop reads CASFGRGAGNTIYF. In DNA form, the CDR3 reads TGTGCCAGTTTCGGCAGGGGGGCTGGAAACACCATATATTTT.

The gene calls are TRBV10-3 and TRBJ1-2; 8 bases are a match to TRBD1. CDR1 is ENHRY, CDR2 SYGVKD, per germline. The trim removed 7 bases at V and 8 bases at J, leaving 9 bases unmatched. This CDR3 is built from 13 residues. Written as DNA, the CDR3 is TGTGCCATCACCTCGACAGGGGAGCAAGGCTACACCTTC. As protein: CAITSTGEQGYTF.

This clonotype was observed many times. The chain combines TRBV24-1 with TRBJ1-2; D gene uncertain. Looked up from germline, CDR1 is KGHDR and CDR2 is SFDVKD. The CDR3 loop spans 17 amino acids. Trimming took 5 bases from V and 7 from J, leaving 25 bases between them. CDR3 coding DNA: TGTGCCACCAGTGTGGGGAGTCGAGACTCCTCCCCACCTGGCTACACCTTC. Its translation: CATSVGSRDSSPPGYTF.

This clonotype was found a few times. This chain connects TRBV11-2 to TRBJ2-7; no reliable D call. Deletions cut 2 bases from V and 8 bases from J, with 10 bases between. CDR3 size: 12 residues. The V gene's germline CDR1 is SGHAT and CDR2 FQNNGV. This CDR3 is CASSLPCDKQYF. DNA for the CDR3: TGTGCCAGCAGCTTACCCTGCGACAAGCAGTACTTC.

The chain joins TRBV30 to TRBJ2-4; maybe TRBD2 (6 bases). Per germline, CDR1 GTSNPN and CDR2 SVGIG (reference sequence). Trimming removed 5 bases at V and 2 bases at J, with 7 bases between. CDR3 length: 12 amino acids. In nucleotides, the CDR3 is TGTGCCTGGGGGGGGTCCAAAAACATTCAGTACTTC. Protein sequence: CAWGGSKNIQYF.